These 30 T cell receptor beta chains came from one sample sequenced in a study of shared clonotypes between healthy human individuals. Using immunoSEQ multiplex PCR, the repertoire was profiled, and TCRdb retains in-frame clones only, with some absent. The table shows millions of clones, with about 95% occurring only once. Sample: naive CD4+ T cells sorted from blood. Subset reported: CD45RA+ positively selected. All receptors derive from a man younger than 35 in good health.

V is TRBV5-4 and J is TRBJ2-3; D is unresolved. This CDR3 is built from 14 residues. V was pared by 1 base and J by 2 bases, with 8 bases between. The V gene's germline CDR1 is SGHNT and CDR2 YYREEE (reference sequence). The CDR3 DNA sequence: TGTGCCAGCAGCTTGAACTTCCCCACAGATACGCAGTATTTT. Amino acid sequence: CASSLNFPTDTQYF.

The chain employs TRBV25-1 and TRBJ2-4, with no clear D. This CDR3 is 13 amino acids long. Per the germline V gene, CDR1 is MGHDK and CDR2 is SYGVNS. V lost 6 bases to trimming and J lost 6 bases, with 12 bases between them. The CDR3 DNA reads TGTGCCAGCAGCCCCATGCGGTTAAACATTCAGTACTTC. Amino acids: CASSPMRLNIQYF.

This rearrangement joins TRBV4-3 to TRBJ1-2; 9 bases match TRBD1. The V gene's germline CDR1 is LGHNA and CDR2 YSLEER. This CDR3 spans 15 amino acids. V lost 2 bases and J lost 3; bases outside the gene matches: 4. CDR3 bases: TGCGCCAGCAGCCAACCGGACAGGGGATACTATGGCTACACCTTC. This encodes CASSQPDRGYYGYTF.

This sequence joins TRBV13 and TRBJ1-2; a weak D match, TRBD1 (5 bases). The CDR3 spans 17 residues. V lost 5 bases to trimming and J lost 1 base, with 20 bases between them. CDR1 PRHDT and CDR2 FYEKMQ come from the germline V gene (reference sequence). The CDR3 spells CASSRGSGIPINYGYTF. CDR3 nucleotides: TGTGCCAGCAGCAGGGGATCAGGGATACCAATTAACTATGGCTACACCTTC.

V is TRBV18 and J is TRBJ2-7; D may match TRBD1 or TRBD2 (6 bases each). CDR1 KGHSH and CDR2 LQKENI come from the germline V gene. This CDR3 is built from 15 residues. Trimming took off 6 bases at V and 4 bases at J, with 19 bases between the two ends. This chain's CDR3 is CASSLEGGSLYEQYF. DNA for the CDR3: TGTGCCAGCTCCCTCGAGGGGGGATCATTGTACGAGCAGTACTTC.

V and J are TRBV4-1 and TRBJ1-3; D uncertain. V was trimmed by 1 base and J by 1 base, leaving 8 bases between them. This CDR3 contains 15 residues. From germline, CDR1 is MGHRA and CDR2 YSYEKL. CDR3 nucleotide sequence: TGCGCCAGCAGCCAAGTGCGGGGTTCTGGAAACACCATATATTTT. As protein: CASSQVRGSGNTIYF.

This chain uses TRBV5-4 with TRBJ2-5, with 8 bases fitting TRBD2. The J call may not be correct, given that the DNA end is closer to TRBJ2-7. The CDR3 covers 14 residues. Looked up from germline, CDR1 is SGHNT and CDR2 is YYREEE (reference sequence). For the CDR3, the DNA is TGTGCCAGCAGCTTTAGCGGGAACTCCTACGAGCAGTACTTC. This translates into CASSFSGNSYEQYF.

This rearrangement joins TRBV6-1 to TRBJ2-5; 12 positions agree with TRBD2. V shed 6 bases, J shed 4 bases, and the junction held 0 bases outside the gene matches. CDR1 and CDR2 from the germline V gene are MNHNS and SASEGT. CDR3 size: 13 residues. The CDR3 DNA follows: TGTGCCAGCAGGGGACTAGCGGGAGAGACCCAGTACTTC. Translation gives CASRGLAGETQYF.

To note about this clone: This same CDR3 is encoded by further DNA sequences in the sample. This chain joins TRBV7-2 and TRBJ2-5, with TRBD2 matching over 13 bases. Trimming took 5 bases from V and 4 from J; bases not matched to a gene: 4. The germline gives CDR1 SGHTA, CDR2 FQGNSA. This CDR3 has 15 residues. The CDR3 coding sequence is TGTGCCAGCAGCCCACGACTAGCGGGAGGAGAGACCCAGTACTTC. Translated: CASSPRLAGGETQYF.

The chain employs TRBV28 and TRBJ2-1; 8 bases are shared with TRBD1. The junction had 11 bases not matched to a gene; V was cut back by 8 bases and J by 8 bases. Germline V gives CDR1 MDHEN, CDR2 SYDVKM. The CDR3 is 14 amino acids. CDR3 residues: CASCLAGGGYEQFF. The CDR3, as DNA: TGTGCCAGCTGCCTGGCAGGGGGCGGTTATGAGCAGTTCTTC. Combining the CDR3 with reference TRBV28 and TRBJ2-1 gives the whole variable domain DVKVTQSSRYLVKRTGEKVFLECVQDMDHENMFWYRQDPGLGLRLIYFSYDVKMKEKGDIPEGYSVSREKKERFSLILESASTNQTSMYLCASCLAGGGYEQFFGPGTRLTVL.

The V and J genes are TRBV7-9 and TRBJ2-7; 9 positions agree with TRBD1. CDR1 is SEHNR and CDR2 is FQNEAQ in the germline V gene (reference sequence). This CDR3 is built from 16 residues. The V segment lost 0 bases and the J segment 2 bases; nucleotides outside the gene matches: 5. The CDR3 nucleotides are TGTGCCAGCAGCTTAGCAGGACAGGGGTTGACCTACGAGCAGTACTTC. Translating gives CASSLAGQGLTYEQYF.

As regards this clone: Other DNA sequences in this specimen translate into the identical CDR3. J is TRBJ2-1 and V is TRBV9; TRBD2 aligns across 10 bases. This CDR3 is 15 amino acids long. Germline trimming cut 0 bases from V and 7 bases from J; bases unmatched to any gene: 4. Germline V gene data show CDR1 as SGDLS and CDR2 as YYNGEE. In DNA, the CDR3 is TGTGCCAGCAGCGTAGGGGCTAGCGGGAGAAATGAGCAGTTCTTC. This encodes CASSVGASGRNEQFF.

The rearrangement links TRBV10-2 to TRBJ2-1; 8 bases match TRBD2. The CDR3 has 16 amino acids. CDR1 WSHSY and CDR2 SAAADI come from the germline V gene. V dropped 6 bases and J dropped 5; count of bases not matched to a gene: 12. Here the CDR3 DNA reads TGCGCCAGCAGAGGGGCGGGGGGACACACGAACAATGAGCAGTTCTTC. Amino acids: CASRGAGGHTNNEQFF.

This clone was seen a single time. The V and J genes are TRBV2 and TRBJ2-5; tentatively, D is TRBD2 (5 bases). The germline V and J ends were trimmed by 0 bases and 2 bases, with 10 bases remaining between them. Per the germline V gene, CDR1 is SNHLY and CDR2 is FYNNEI. CDR3 size: 15 residues. CDR3 protein: CASSEARQRQETQYF. The CDR3 DNA reads as TGTGCCAGCAGTGAAGCTCGGCAGCGGCAAGAGACCCAGTACTTC.

This clone was seen once. The V and J genes are TRBV11-2 and TRBJ2-5; D perhaps matches TRBD1 (7 bases). Trimming removed 5 bases at V and 5 bases at J, with 15 bases between. Germline loops: CDR1 SGHAT, CDR2 FQNNGV. The CDR3 loop spans 14 amino acids. The CDR3 DNA follows: TGTGCCAGCAGCCCGGGGGACAGAAGGGAGACCCAGTACTTC. This gives the protein CASSPGDRRETQYF.

J is TRBJ2-3 and V is TRBV12-5, with TRBD2 matching 9 bases. The germline CDR1 and CDR2 sequences are LGHNT and FRNRAP. The length of the CDR3 is 17 residues. Trimming removed 0 bases from V and 1 base from J; junction bases left unmatched: 5. CDR3: CASGLVSGGGGTDTQYF. The CDR3 DNA sequence: TGTGCTAGTGGTTTGGTATCTGGCGGGGGGGGCACAGATACGCAGTATTTT.

This sequence joins TRBV5-1 and TRBJ2-1, with unresolved D. Trimming took off 1 base at V and 4 bases at J, with 18 bases between the two ends. The CDR3 runs to 17 residues. Germline V gene lookup returns CDR1 SGHRS and CDR2 YFSETQ. DNA of the CDR3: TGCGCCAGCAGCTTGATTTCGGGCAGGAAAGTTTACAATGAGCAGTTCTTC. As protein: CASSLISGRKVYNEQFF.

This chain connects TRBV15 to TRBJ2-7; TRBD2 is a possible D gene (6 bases). The CDR3 is 14 residues long. Deletions cut 3 bases from V and 2 bases from J, with 11 bases between. The germline V gene encodes CDR1 LNHNV and CDR2 YYDKDF (reference sequence). The CDR3 region has the DNA TGTGCCACCAGCAGGGGGGAGGCGCCCTACGAGCAGTACTTC. It translates to CATSRGEAPYEQYF.

The chain employs TRBV6-1 and TRBJ2-7; TRBD1 matches 8 bases. The CDR3 loop spans 19 amino acids. Losses at the gene ends were 0 bases for V and 4 bases for J; bases not matched to a gene: 17. Per germline, CDR1 MNHNS and CDR2 SASEGT. The CDR3 nucleotides are TGTGCCAGCAGTGAAGCGATCTCCCTCGGACAGGGAAATTTTTACGAGCAGTACTTC. It translates to CASSEAISLGQGNFYEQYF.

The gene calls are TRBV6-4 and TRBJ2-7, with 8 bases lining up with TRBD1. Germline V gene lookup returns CDR1 MRHNA and CDR2 SNTAGT. The CDR3 has 14 amino acids. The trim removed 7 bases at V and 4 bases at J, leaving 9 bases unmatched. The CDR3 bases are TGTGCCAGCATGGTGACAGGGGAAAAGTACGAGCAGTACTTC. Its protein is CASMVTGEKYEQYF.

This chain links TRBV6-5 with TRBJ1-2, with a tentative D call TRBD1 (5 bases). This CDR3 has 15 amino acids. CDR1 MNHEY and CDR2 SVGAGI come from the germline V gene. V dropped 0 bases and J dropped 4 bases, with 12 bases sitting between them. The CDR3 here is CASSYSHGGGYGYTF. The DNA for the CDR3 is TGTGCCAGCAGTTACTCCCACGGGGGAGGCTATGGCTACACCTTC.

This sequence joins TRBV30 and TRBJ2-5; D is undetermined. Germline V gene data show CDR1 as GTSNPN and CDR2 as SVGIG (reference sequence). With 0 bases removed from V and 2 bases from J, the gap between germline ends came to 7 bases. There are 13 residues in the CDR3. CDR3 in DNA: TGTGCCTGGAGTGTATCCACACAAGAGACCCAGTACTTC. Translation: CAWSVSTQETQYF.

The chain joins TRBV6-1 to TRBJ2-4; no clear D. This CDR3 contains 19 residues. Germline V lookup: CDR1 MNHNS, CDR2 SASEGT. V was cut by 2 bases and J by 0 bases, with 20 bases left in between. The CDR3 DNA reads TGTGCCAGCAGTGAAAGTCGGGCCAATCTCCTCCGAGCCAAAAACATTCAGTACTTC. It yields the protein CASSESRANLLRAKNIQYF.

V and J are TRBV2 and TRBJ2-3; possible D gene TRBD1, 6 bases. The CDR3 has 13 residues. V was clipped by 6 bases and J by 5 bases, with 12 bases between them. The germline V gene has CDR1 SNHLY and CDR2 FYNNEI. CDR3 DNA: TGTGCCAGCAGGGACAGAGCAGGAGATACGCAGTATTTT. It codes for CASRDRAGDTQYF.

The CDR3 DNA reads TGCGCCAGCAGGGCGACAGGGGTAGAGACCCAGTACTTC. It encodes CASRATGVETQYF. The rearrangement joins TRBV10-2 to TRBJ2-5, with 8 bases matching TRBD1. Germline CDR1 WSHSY, CDR2 SAAADI. The CDR3 consists of 13 residues. Unmatched junction bases numbered 4, after V lost 6 bases and J lost 4 bases.

This chain links TRBV7-2 with TRBJ2-4; D call uncertain. V lost 0 bases and J 5 bases, leaving 8 bases between the germline ends. CDR1 and CDR2 from the germline V gene are SGHTA and FQGNSA. The CDR3 has 14 residues. The CDR3 loop is CASSLAVHQNIQYF. DNA for the CDR3: TGTGCCAGCAGCTTAGCGGTTCATCAAAACATTCAGTACTTC.

The gene calls are TRBV10-3 and TRBJ1-6; unclear D gene. This CDR3 has 13 amino acids. Per germline, CDR1 ENHRY and CDR2 SYGVKD. The V end lost 3 bases, the J end lost 9 bases, and 9 bases lay between the germline ends. The CDR3 spells CAISEKTSSPLHF. CDR3 nucleotide sequence: TGTGCCATCAGTGAAAAGACTAGTTCACCCCTCCACTTT.

This clone has a single count. The chain uses TRBV4-1 and TRBJ2-7; 9 bases are shared with TRBD2. V lost 2 bases, J lost 4 bases, and 9 bases stayed unmatched. The CDR3 runs to 16 residues. CDR1 and CDR2 (germline): MGHRA, YSYEKL. CDR3 in DNA: TGCGCCAGCAGCCAAAATATAGCGGGAGCATTTTACGAGCAGTACTTC. Its protein product is CASSQNIAGAFYEQYF.

The rearrangement joins TRBV27 to TRBJ1-5, with D perhaps matching TRBD1 (5 bases). Germline V gene lookup returns CDR1 MNHEY and CDR2 SMNVEV (reference sequence). This CDR3 contains 16 residues. The ends were cut back, 3 bases at V and 2 bases at J, with 14 bases in the middle. The CDR3 nucleotides read TGTGCCAGCAGTTTCCAGGGCCATAGCGGCAATCAGCCCCAGCATTTT. It translates to CASSFQGHSGNQPQHF.

This chain connects TRBV5-1 to TRBJ2-1; possibly TRBD1 for D (6 bases). CDR3 length: 18 amino acids. The V and J ends lost 1 base and 7 bases respectively, with 24 bases between them. The V gene's germline CDR1 is SGHRS and CDR2 YFSETQ. The CDR3 sequence is CASSLLPGASPQGNEQFF. CDR3 bases: TGCGCCAGCAGCTTGCTTCCAGGGGCCTCCCCGCAGGGGAATGAGCAGTTCTTC.